The 11 T cell receptor beta chains below all came from one sample that was sequenced in a study of cytomegalovirus exposure and HLA in healthy donors. The PCR ran on 60 Vbeta and 13 Jbeta primers. Sequencing used immunoSEQ multiplex PCR; TCRdb keeps in-frame clones, though not all of them. This table holds about 120,000 clones, over 65% found once. The sequenced sample consisted of PBMCs. Source of these receptors: a woman aged 35 to 49 in good health and CMV-seropositive.

This CDR3 reads CASSEAGLEQTQYF. The DNA for the CDR3 is TGTGCCAGCAGTGAAGCGGGACTAGAACAGACCCAGTACTTC. This chain uses TRBV6-1 with TRBJ2-5; 8 nucleotides align to TRBD2. The CDR3 runs to 14 residues. V dropped 0 bases and J dropped 6; count of bases not matched to a gene: 3. Looked up from germline, CDR1 is MNHNS and CDR2 is SASEGT.

Only a few counts were recorded for this clone. The chain recombines TRBV6-5 with TRBJ2-1; 10 nucleotides line up with TRBD2. V trimming: 0 bases; J trimming: 6 bases; junction bases outside the gene matches: 5. The germline CDR1 and CDR2 sequences are MNHEY and SVGAGI. The CDR3 consists of 16 residues. The CDR3 here is CASSYSLAGFSNEQFF. The CDR3 DNA follows: TGTGCCAGCAGTTACTCACTAGCGGGATTTAGCAATGAGCAGTTCTTC.

This clone was counted between two and nine times. The V gene is TRBV18, the J gene TRBJ2-7; D might be TRBD1 (6 bases). The CDR3 length is 15 residues. Between the trimmed V and J ends, which lost 2 bases and 4 bases, there was a span of 15 bases. CDR1 is KGHSH, CDR2 LQKENI, per germline. DNA for the CDR3: TGTGCCAGCTCACCAGTGGGACAACGGATGTACGAGCAGTACTTC. Residues: CASSPVGQRMYEQYF.

The rearrangement uses TRBV5-1 and TRBJ2-2; 10 bases line up with TRBD2. The CDR3 contains 16 residues. The V gene end was trimmed by 0 bases and the J gene end by 6 bases; junction bases not matched to a gene: 5. The germline CDR1 and CDR2 sequences are SGHRS and YFSETQ. The CDR3 DNA reads TGCGCCAGCAGCTTGGCCGGGACTAGCGACGCCGGGGAGCTGTTTTTT. Translation: CASSLAGTSDAGELFF.

The chain employs TRBV4-3 and TRBJ2-7; no definite D call. In germline, CDR1 is LGHNA, CDR2 YSLEER. V lost 0 bases to trimming and J lost 4 bases, with 13 bases between them. The CDR3 length is 15 residues. CDR3 coding DNA: TGCGCCAGCAGCCAAGAAACACATACTAATTACGAGCAGTACTTC. Translated: CASSQETHTNYEQYF.

The gene calls are TRBV18 and TRBJ1-5; the D is unclear. CDR1 and CDR2 (germline): KGHSH, LQKENI. Between the trimmed V and J ends, which lost 3 bases and 4 bases, there was a span of 13 bases. This CDR3 comprises 15 residues. The chain's CDR3 is CASSPSIAGNQPQHF. The CDR3 DNA is TGTGCCAGCTCACCGTCCATTGCAGGTAATCAGCCCCAGCATTTT.

As to this clone: One junction end disagrees with the germline gene, perhaps due to a read error. J is TRBJ2-2 and V is TRBV7-9, with a tentative D call TRBD2 (6 bases). The CDR3 has 13 amino acids. Germline CDR1 is SEHNR and CDR2 is FQNEAQ (reference sequence). CDR3 amino acids: CASRSDVTGGLFF. The CDR3 nucleotides read TGTGCCAGCAGATCGGACGTCACCGGGGGGCTGTTTTTT.

The rearrangement uses TRBV5-1 and TRBJ2-7; 10 nucleotides align to TRBD2. Germline V CDR1 and CDR2: SGHRS, YFSETQ. This CDR3 has 16 residues. Trimming took 0 bases from V and 2 from J; bases not matched to a gene: 5. Written as DNA, the CDR3 is TGCGCCAGCAGCTTGGAGGTAGCGGGGGGTACCTACGAGCAGTACTTC. Its translation: CASSLEVAGGTYEQYF.

V is TRBV2 and J is TRBJ2-7, with D maybe TRBD1 (6 bases). Trimming removed 1 base at V and 0 bases at J, with 16 bases between. Looked up from germline, CDR1 is SNHLY and CDR2 is FYNNEI. CDR3 length equals 17 residues. The CDR3 region has the DNA TGTGCCAGCAGTGAAGACTTCCCAGGGGATAGCTCCTACGAGCAGTACTTC. Translation gives CASSEDFPGDSSYEQYF.

This chain connects TRBV5-1 to TRBJ2-5; D is perhaps TRBD1 (6 bases). Germline-derived CDR1 and CDR2 are SGHRS and YFSETQ. Trimming pared 0 bases from V and 3 bases from J, leaving 9 bases between. The CDR3 is made up of 14 amino acids. The CDR3 nucleotides read TGCGCCAGCAGCTTGGCACCAGGGGAAGAGACCCAGTACTTC. This sequence encodes CASSLAPGEETQYF.

The genes are TRBV15 and TRBJ1-5, with a tentative D call TRBD1 (5 bases). Germline CDR1 and CDR2: LNHNV and YYDKDF (reference sequence). V was shortened by 0 bases and J by 1 base, with 10 bases between the two germline ends. This CDR3 region has 16 residues. Here the CDR3 reads CATSRERGASNQPQHF. CDR3 sequence (DNA): TGTGCCACCAGCAGAGAAAGGGGCGCGAGCAATCAGCCCCAGCATTTT.